This T cell receptor beta chain stems from a study of vaccination and CD4 T cells after COVID-19. Sample share makes this clonotype medium-sized. Its antigen is unidentified. The Oncomine TCR Beta short-read assay sequenced DNA from cultured CD4+ T cells. Each CDR3 protein gets one entry after TCRdb re-called the PCR reads with MiXCR. The sample contains about 4,200 distinct CDR3 sequences, around 21% of which appear only once. Indicated treatment: approximately 10-day PBMC culture with coronavirus spike peptide pools or control peptides (ViraFEST assay). Per the germline V gene, CDR1 is LNHDA and CDR2 is SQIVND (reference sequence). The CDR3 has 17 residues. The V segment lost 4 bases and the J segment 6 bases; nucleotides outside the gene matches: 13.

This receptor was obtained from a human donor who had recovered from COVID-19. The material sequenced was CD4+ T cells from blood, cultured in vitro. This chain joins TRBV19 and TRBJ1-2, with 11 bases identical to TRBD1. CDR3 in amino acids: CASSTHSAQGQGDGYTF. CDR3 DNA: TGTGCCAGTAGTACCCACTCTGCACAGGGACAGGGGGATGGCTACACCTTC.